This T cell receptor beta chain originates from a study of blood T cell repertoires in COVID-19. Study information: COVID-19 samples collected from the United States, Italy and Spain covered acute and convalescent phases.

CDR3 length: 14 residues. The V end was cut by 6 bases, the J end by 5 bases, with 13 bases between. Germline CDR1 is KGHSH and CDR2 is LQKENI. In the original workflow: Reference gene primer amplification in the assay estimated nucleated cell counts. Only in-frame clones appear in the TCRdb table, and some are missing; sequencing was by immunoSEQ multiplex PCR. Clone size and the V and J calls come from that table; the DNA yielded D and trimming. The table lists roughly 160,000 clones, approximately 88% of them singletons. Material: peripheral blood. The origin of this receptor is a woman in her sixties or seventies who had recovered from COVID-19. The chain joins TRBV18 to TRBJ2-2; the D is unclear. Written as DNA, the CDR3 is TGTGCCAGCTCTCCCACGGCGGCTACCGGGGAGCTGTTTTTT. Protein product: CASSPTAATGELFF.